This is a list of T cell receptor beta chains from one sample in a study of T cell responses to AZD1222 COVID-19 vaccine. Using immunoSEQ multiplex PCR, the repertoire was profiled, and TCRdb retains in-frame clones only, with some absent. The sample shows approximately 100,000 clones, 75% to 90% of them seen only once. The material sequenced was peripheral blood, taken on day 0 of AZD1222 vaccination. The source of these receptors is an adult in good health. Each CDR3 is given with its conserved first and last residue. A D gene is named only where the DNA matches it firmly. Clone size is stated in some rows and not others, as once, few, many or a class when expanded.

D,size,J,V,CDR3,DNA
.,.,TRBJ1-6,TRBV7-2,CASSLGATPLHF,TGTGCCAGCAGCTTAGGGGCTACTCCCCTCCACTTT
.,.,TRBJ2-2,TRBV6-1,CASSEEAGYAGELFF,TGTGCCAGCAGTGAAGAGGCAGGGTACGCCGGGGAGCTGTTTTTT
TRBD1,.,TRBJ1-1,TRBV29-1,CSGAGTGVSEAFF,TGCAGCGGCGCCGGGACAGGAGTCAGTGAAGCTTTCTTT
TRBD2,.,TRBJ2-5,TRBV7-8,CASRLGLAGVGGETQYF,TGTGCCAGCAGACTCGGACTAGCGGGGGTAGGAGGCGAGACCCAGTACTTC
.,.,TRBJ1-3,TRBV11-2,CASSNRQTSLSGNTIYF,TGTGCCAGCAGCAACCGTCAGACAAGCCTCTCTGGAAACACCATATATTTT
TRBD1,.,TRBJ2-7,TRBV7-8,CASSTQTGIAYEQYF,TGTGCCAGCAGCACCCAGACAGGGATAGCCTACGAGCAGTACTTC
.,.,TRBJ1-1,TRBV5-1,CASSPMGSGGNTEAFF,TGCGCCAGCAGCCCGATGGGGAGTGGAGGGAACACTGAAGCTTTCTTT
.,few,TRBJ1-1,TRBV5-1,CASSVGGLEAFF,TGCGCCAGCAGTGTGGGCGGACTGGAAGCTTTCTTT
TRBD1,.,TRBJ1-1,TRBV3-1/TRBV3-2,CASRHRGNTEAFF,TGTGCCAGCAGACACAGGGGAAACACTGAAGCTTTCTTT
TRBD1,.,TRBJ2-1,TRBV4-1,CASSQGRAWTGVNEQFF,TGCGCCAGCAGCCAAGGACGAGCCTGGACAGGGGTCAATGAGCAGTTCTTC
.,.,TRBJ1-4,TRBV7-2,CASSLAGGRGSSTNEKLFF,TGTGCCAGCAGCTTAGCGGGAGGAAGGGGCTCGTCAACTAATGAAAAACTGTTTTTT
.,.,TRBJ2-7,TRBV7-2,CASSLYDGPYEQYF,TGTGCCAGCAGCTTATACGACGGTCCCTACGAGCAGTACTTC
TRBD1,.,TRBJ1-1,TRBV28,CASREGTGLNTEAFF,TGTGCCAGCAGAGAGGGGACAGGACTGAACACTGAAGCTTTCTTT
.,.,TRBJ2-5,TRBV3-1/TRBV3-2,CASSQWIGFASERFLVGETQYF,TGTGCCAGCAGCCAGTGGATAGGTTTCGCTAGCGAGAGATTTTTAGTAGGCGAGACCCAGTACTTC
.,.,TRBJ1-6,TRBV30,CAWRLTGSGSPLHF,TGTGCCTGGAGGTTAACAGGGTCGGGCTCACCCCTCCACTTT
.,.,TRBJ2-7,TRBV5-1,CASSLAGSTGPYEQYF,TGCGCCAGCAGCTTGGCTGGTTCGACAGGCCCCTACGAGCAGTACTTC
.,.,TRBJ2-1,TRBV5-1,CASSSRAWDEQFF,TGCGCCAGCAGCTCCCGAGCTTGGGATGAGCAGTTCTTC
.,.,TRBJ1-5,TRBV30,CAWSAWTGGQPQHF,TGTGCCTGGAGTGCGTGGACCGGCGGTCAGCCCCAGCATTTT
.,.,TRBJ1-4,TRBV13,CASRRWGDEKLFF,TGTGCCAGCAGGCGATGGGGGGATGAAAAACTGTTTTTT
.,.,TRBJ1-2,TRBV7-2,CASSFELYGYTF,TGTGCCAGCAGCTTCGAACTCTATGGCTACACCTTC
.,.,TRBJ2-7,TRBV20-1,CSARGGYEQYF,TGCAGTGCTAGGGGGGGTTACGAGCAGTACTTC
TRBD1,.,TRBJ2-7,TRBV7-9,CASSLGTDAYEQYF,TGTGCCAGCAGCTTGGGGACAGACGCCTACGAGCAGTACTTC
TRBD1,.,TRBJ2-2,TRBV9,CASSVTGGRTGELFF,TGTGCCAGCAGCGTGACAGGGGGTCGGACCGGGGAGCTGTTTTTT
.,.,TRBJ2-1,TRBV27,CASSFIWSLDANEQFF,TGTGCCAGCAGTTTTATCTGGAGCCTCGATGCTAATGAGCAGTTCTTC
.,.,TRBJ1-5,TRBV24-1,CATSDTREGNQPQHF,TGTGCCACCAGTGACACGAGGGAGGGCAATCAGCCCCAGCATTTT
.,few,TRBJ1-6,TRBV5-6,CASSLGFASSPLHF,TGTGCCAGCAGCTTGGGATTCGCCTCTTCACCCCTCCACTTT
.,.,TRBJ1-4,TRBV4-3,CASSQAKRGGGEKLFF,TGCGCCAGCAGCCAGGCAAAGAGGGGTGGGGGTGAAAAACTGTTTTTT
.,few,TRBJ1-1,TRBV10-3,CAIRGQGLNTEAFF,TGTGCCATCAGAGGGCAGGGATTGAACACTGAAGCTTTCTTT
TRBD2,.,TRBJ2-4,TRBV6-5,CASSPSGSKNIQYF,TGTGCCAGCAGTCCTAGCGGGAGCAAAAACATTCAGTACTTC
TRBD2,.,TRBJ2-1,TRBV7-8,CASSLWLAGVDEQFF,TGTGCCAGCAGCTTATGGCTAGCGGGAGTTGATGAGCAGTTCTTC
.,.,TRBJ1-1,TRBV2,CASRSRENTEAFF,TGTGCCAGCAGAAGCAGGGAGAACACTGAAGCTTTCTTT
.,.,TRBJ1-5,TRBV28,CASSLFPKGGYQPQHF,TGTGCCAGCAGTTTGTTCCCTAAGGGGGGATATCAGCCCCAGCATTTT
.,.,TRBJ1-1,TRBV5-1,CASSLGGPITEAFF,TGCGCCAGCAGCTTGGGGGGGCCAATAACTGAAGCTTTCTTT
.,.,TRBJ2-3,TRBV5-1,CASSLIPSTDTQYF,TGCGCCAGCAGCTTGATCCCTTCGACAGATACGCAGTATTTT
.,.,TRBJ2-5,TRBV7-2,CASSLASLSQETQYF,TGTGCCAGCAGCTTAGCCTCTTTATCACAAGAGACCCAGTACTTC
TRBD1,.,TRBJ1-6,TRBV7-6,CASSLQQGDNSPLHF,TGTGCCAGCAGCTTACAACAGGGGGATAATTCACCCCTCCACTTT
TRBD1,once,TRBJ1-1,TRBV29-1,CSVDRGSGSEAFF,TGCAGCGTGGACAGGGGCAGTGGCTCTGAAGCTTTCTTT
.,.,TRBJ2-5,TRBV10-3,CAFPASDGRETQYF,TGTGCCTTCCCAGCGAGTGACGGTAGGGAGACCCAGTACTTC
.,.,TRBJ2-7,TRBV30,CAWSVPDSHSYGQYF,TGTGCCTGGAGTGTACCCGACAGTCATTCCTACGGGCAGTACTTC
.,.,TRBJ2-1,TRBV4-2,CASSGGAGLGYNEQFF,TGTGCCAGCAGCGGGGGGGCCGGCCTAGGGTACAATGAGCAGTTCTTC
.,.,TRBJ2-3,TRBV7-3,CASKTGPSTDTQYF,TGTGCCAGTAAAACGGGGCCTAGCACAGATACGCAGTATTTT
.,few,TRBJ2-5,TRBV20-1,CSARDRETQYF,TGCAGTGCTAGAGATCGAGAGACCCAGTACTTC
TRBD2,few,TRBJ2-3,TRBV7-9,CASSPGLAGTTDTQYF,TGTGCCAGCAGCCCGGGACTAGCGGGGACCACAGATACGCAGTATTTT
TRBD1,.,TRBJ1-4,TRBV28,CASSFPRTGTVTNEKLFF,TGTGCCAGCAGTTTCCCCCGGACAGGCACGGTAACTAATGAAAAACTGTTTTTT